A selection of T cell receptor beta chains follows, all from one sample in a study of cytomegalovirus exposure and HLA in healthy donors. Method: immunoSEQ multiplex PCR; TCRdb's copy keeps in-frame clones and lacks some. This listing includes around 33,000 clones. The source material was PBMCs. All receptors derive from a man aged 35-49 years in good health and CMV-seronegative. CDR3s include the opening cysteine and the closing phenylalanine or tryptophan. A D gene is named only where the DNA matches it firmly. Size values are once, few and many counts, or a class for expanded clones, and some rows have none.

d_call	v_call	j_call	clone_size	cdr3_aa	cdr3_nt
.	TRBV5-6	TRBJ2-7	.	CASSLGLTSTLSYEQYF	TGTGCCAGCAGCTTGGGGCTGACATCTACACTGTCCTACGAGCAGTACTTC
TRBD2	TRBV7-2	TRBJ2-1	.	CASSARRAGGGNEQFF	TGTGCCAGCAGCGCCCGCCGAGCGGGAGGAGGCAATGAGCAGTTCTTC
TRBD2	TRBV27	TRBJ2-1	.	CASGRRGLAYNEQFF	TGTGCCAGCGGAAGAAGAGGACTAGCTTACAATGAGCAGTTCTTC
.	TRBV6-1	TRBJ2-7	.	CASSADKGYEQYF	TGTGCCAGCAGTGCGGACAAGGGCTACGAGCAGTACTTC
TRBD1	TRBV13	TRBJ2-4	.	CASSLILGTAPIQYF	TGTGCCAGCAGCTTGATCCTTGGGACAGCTCCCATTCAGTACTTC
.	TRBV7-3	TRBJ1-1	.	CASSLSSNTEAFF	TGTGCCAGCAGCTTATCGTCCAACACTGAAGCTTTCTTT
.	TRBV19	TRBJ2-2	.	CASSRLGATGELFF	TGTGCCAGTAGTCGACTAGGAGCAACCGGGGAGCTGTTTTTT
.	TRBV7-9	TRBJ2-5	.	CASSPRLTPEETQYF	TGTGCCAGCAGCCCGAGACTGACTCCTGAAGAGACCCAGTACTTC
.	TRBV18	TRBJ2-7	.	CASSPSESYEQYF	TGTGCCAGCTCACCCAGTGAATCCTACGAGCAGTACTTC
.	TRBV4-1	TRBJ2-3	.	CASSQDSNTDTQYF	TGCGCCAGCAGCCAAGATTCTAACACAGATACGCAGTATTTT
.	TRBV25-1	TRBJ2-1	.	CASSEFRNEQFF	TGTGCCAGCAGTGAATTCCGCAATGAGCAGTTCTTC
TRBD2	TRBV11-1	TRBJ2-7	.	CASSFTSGSPSYEQYF	TGTGCCAGCAGCTTCACGAGCGGGAGCCCATCCTACGAGCAGTACTTC
.	TRBV29-1	TRBJ2-7	.	CSVEDKGGARSYEQYF	TGCAGCGTTGAAGACAAGGGCGGGGCCAGGTCCTACGAGCAGTACTTC
.	TRBV6-5	TRBJ1-4	.	CASSSSRGFNEKLFF	TGTGCCAGCAGTTCCTCCCGCGGCTTTAATGAAAAACTGTTTTTT
.	TRBV19	TRBJ1-4	.	CASSISRTAEKLFF	TGTGCCAGTAGTATCTCCCGGACTGCTGAAAAACTGTTTTTT
TRBD1	TRBV27	TRBJ1-2	.	CASSLSGQEYGYTF	TGTGCCAGCAGTTTATCGGGACAGGAATATGGCTACACCTTC
TRBD2	TRBV5-4	TRBJ2-3	.	CAAQRGRATDTQYF	TGTGCTGCACAGCGGGGCAGGGCGACAGATACGCAGTATTTT
.	TRBV19	TRBJ1-2	.	CASSINQGSYGYTF	TGTGCCAGTAGTATTAATCAGGGGAGCTATGGCTACACCTTC
TRBD1	TRBV9	TRBJ2-1	.	CASSVGLTGSSYNEQFF	TGTGCCAGCAGCGTAGGGTTGACAGGGAGCTCCTACAATGAGCAGTTCTTC
.	TRBV28	TRBJ2-7	.	CASSSLPVYEQYF	TGTGCCAGCAGTTCCTTACCGGTCTACGAGCAGTACTTC
.	TRBV5-1	TRBJ1-2	.	CASSLEPGSDYGYTF	TGCGCCAGCAGCTTGGAACCGGGGTCGGACTATGGCTACACCTTC
TRBD1	TRBV10-3	TRBJ2-5	medium-sized	CAISGTGGSDQYF	TGTGCCATCAGTGGGACAGGGGGGTCAGACCAGTACTTC
TRBD1	TRBV15	TRBJ2-3	.	CATSHRGGGTDTQYF	TGTGCCACCAGCCACAGGGGTGGGGGCACAGATACGCAGTATTTT
TRBD2	TRBV9	TRBJ2-7	.	CASSAAAGAGLSDEQYF	TGTGCCAGCTCCGCGGCGGCGGGAGCAGGTCTCAGCGACGAGCAGTACTTC
TRBD1	TRBV7-2	TRBJ1-5	.	CASSLTGAYNQPQHF	TGTGCCAGCAGCTTGACAGGGGCCTACAATCAGCCCCAGCATTTT
.	TRBV7-9	TRBJ2-7	.	CASSYGRTQQENEQYF	TGTGCCAGCAGCTACGGAAGGACGCAACAGGAGAACGAGCAGTACTTC
TRBD2	TRBV30	TRBJ2-2	.	CAWSRGFLTSGRAGELFF	TGTGCCTGGAGTCGCGGATTCCTGACTAGCGGGAGAGCCGGGGAGCTGTTTTTT
TRBD2	TRBV6-5	TRBJ2-7	.	CASSYSSGGTYEQYF	TGTGCCAGCAGTTACTCTAGCGGGGGCACCTACGAGCAGTACTTC